This entry concerns a single T cell receptor (beta chain). It has no known antigen specificity. No much larger clonotype is one base removed from it; base qualities were not supplied. Library prep was done by the immunoSEQ multiplex PCR assay. Entries here come from immuneACCESS through TCRdb and include only in-frame sequences with V and J called. Some clones fail to appear in such tables; in the studies checked, an unresolved V gene covers under half of the shortfall, and the cause of the remainder is unknown. The table for this sample lists some 130,000 clones; roughly 90% of them were counted only once. In total, the top ten clones hold approximately 2% of the sample. This record comes from a study of control samples from healthy donors and cancer patients (dated by TCRdb to 2018 to 2020). Via the germline V gene (reference sequence), CDR1 is LGHDT and CDR2 YNNKEL. From the cysteine through the phenylalanine, the CDR3 covers 15 amino acids. Only CDR3 DNA is held: 45 bases, read in frame from base 1. V is trimmed back by 4 bases and J by 2 bases, and the junction contains 5 bases that no gene match accounts for.

Sequenced material: blood. This sequence uses TRBV3-1 (or the pseudogene TRBV3-2) and TRBJ2-1, and 7 bases in between align with TRBD2. This clonotype was sampled from a woman between 45 and 65 years old in good health. The nucleotides read TGTGCCAGCAGCCTCTTAGCGGGTACCTACAATGAGCAGTTCTTC. Its translation is CASSLLAGTYNEQFF.